These 19 T cell receptor beta chains were all obtained from the same sample, sequenced in a study of technical replicates of blood from several donors. Sequencing used immunoSEQ multiplex PCR; TCRdb keeps in-frame clones, though not all of them. The sample carries around 100,000 clones, 95% recorded once. Sequences were obtained from T cells isolated from PBMCs. These receptors all stem from a human donor in good health.

This chain joins TRBV5-1 and TRBJ2-7, with 8 bases identical to TRBD1. CDR1 is SGHRS, CDR2 YFSETQ, per germline. The CDR3 consists of 15 residues. V lost 2 bases and J lost 3; bases outside the gene matches: 7. CDR3: CASSFETGVNYEQYF. Written as DNA, the CDR3 is TGCGCCAGCAGCTTCGAGACAGGGGTGAACTACGAGCAGTACTTC.

The rearrangement uses TRBV19 and TRBJ2-2; 8 nucleotides line up with TRBD1. The ends lost 6 bases at V and 4 bases at J; junction bases unmatched: 7. The CDR3 has 15 residues. Germline loops: CDR1 LNHDA, CDR2 SQIVND (reference sequence). The DNA for the CDR3 is TGTGCCAGTAGCCAGGGGGCGCGGAGCACCGGGGAGCTGTTTTTT. This codes for CASSQGARSTGELFF. Using reference TRBV19 and TRBJ2-2 for the parts outside the CDR3, the full variable domain is DGGITQSPKYLFRKEGQNVTLSCEQNLNHDAMYWYRQDPGQGLRLIYYSQIVNDFQKGDIAEGYSVSREKKESFPLTVTSAQKNPTAFYLCASSQGARSTGELFFGEGSRLTVL.

The chain joins TRBV11-2 to TRBJ1-4; maybe TRBD1 (5 bases). The CDR3 is made up of 15 amino acids. The germline V and J ends were trimmed by 4 bases and 5 bases, with 14 bases remaining between them. Germline lookup yields CDR1 SGHAT and CDR2 FQNNGV. The CDR3 here is CASSSNQDTNEKLFF. Written as DNA, the CDR3 is TGTGCCAGCAGCTCAAACCAGGACACCAATGAAAAACTGTTTTTT.

The chain combines TRBV19 with TRBJ2-1; D is uncertain. The germline V gene encodes CDR1 LNHDA and CDR2 SQIVND (reference sequence). The length of the CDR3 is 15 residues. The V end lost 1 base, the J end lost 8 bases, and 15 bases lay between the germline ends. CDR3 DNA: TGTGCCAGTAGTATAGGGCTAGTTCTCTTCGATGAGCAGTTCTTC. Amino acids: CASSIGLVLFDEQFF.

The chain carries TRBV5-1 and TRBJ1-5, with D perhaps TRBD1 (6 bases). V gave up 3 bases and J gave up 7 bases, with 17 bases separating them. This CDR3 has 15 residues. Germline loops: CDR1 SGHRS, CDR2 YFSETQ. The CDR3 sequence: CASSSTGSPAQPQHF. The CDR3 nucleotides read TGCGCCAGCAGCTCAACAGGGTCACCCGCCCAGCCCCAGCATTTT.

The chain is built from TRBV7-7 and TRBJ2-2; a weak D match, TRBD1 (5 bases). Germline V gene data show CDR1 as SSHAT and CDR2 as FNYEAQ (reference sequence). V dropped 2 bases and J dropped 4 bases, with 11 bases sitting between them. This CDR3 has 15 residues. This chain's CDR3 is CASSLYQGPTGELFF. The CDR3 DNA sequence: TGTGCCAGCAGCTTATATCAGGGTCCCACCGGGGAGCTGTTTTTT.

The CDR3 is CASSSGQNYGYTF. The CDR3 DNA reads as TGCGCCAGCAGCTCGGGACAGAACTATGGCTACACCTTC. The chain is built from TRBV5-1 and TRBJ1-2; 7 nucleotides line up with TRBD1. CDR1 and CDR2 (germline): SGHRS, YFSETQ. The CDR3 has 13 amino acids. The V gene end was trimmed by 3 bases and the J gene end by 2 bases; junction bases not matched to a gene: 1.

This chain connects TRBV5-4 to TRBJ2-7, with D unresolved. The germline gives CDR1 SGHNT, CDR2 YYREEE (reference sequence). The V end lost 0 bases, the J end lost 2 bases, and 6 bases lay between the germline ends. This CDR3 contains 13 residues. DNA for the CDR3: TGTGCCAGCAGCTTGGACTTAACCTACGAGCAGTACTTC. As protein: CASSLDLTYEQYF.

Turning to this clone: Germline is not matched at one junction end, which may reflect a read error. V and J are TRBV7-7 and TRBJ2-3, with D tentatively TRBD1 (6 bases). From germline, CDR1 is SSHAT and CDR2 FNYEAQ (reference sequence). This CDR3 contains 14 residues. CDR3 nucleotide sequence: TGTGCTAGCAGCTCCTCTACAGGGACAGATACGCAGTATTTT. The encoded protein is CASSSSTGTDTQYF.

In this sample, this clone turned up once. The chain joins TRBV29-1 to TRBJ1-1, with 7 bases identical to TRBD1. Germline-derived CDR1 and CDR2 are SQVTM and ANQGSEA. V lost 4 bases to trimming and J lost 3 bases; unmatched junction nucleotides: 8. The CDR3 contains 14 residues. The CDR3 spells CSVGRVDRDTEAFF. CDR3 DNA: TGCAGCGTTGGCCGGGTTGACAGGGACACTGAAGCTTTCTTT.

The V and J genes are TRBV30 and TRBJ2-1; TRBD2 matches at 13 bases. The CDR3 covers 15 residues. Germline V lookup: CDR1 GTSNPN, CDR2 SVGIG (reference sequence). With 2 bases clipped from V and 8 bases from J, the junction kept 6 bases outside the gene matches. CDR3 nucleotides: TGTGCCTGGAGTCGGACTAGCGGGAGTCAGTATGAGCAGTTCTTC. Translating gives CAWSRTSGSQYEQFF. Together with reference TRBV30 and TRBJ2-1, the CDR3 gives the full variable domain: SQTIHQWPATLVQPVGSPLSLECTVEGTSNPNLYWYRQAAGRGLQLLFYSVGIGQISSEVPQNLSASRPQDRQFILSSKKLLLSDSGFYLCAWSRTSGSQYEQFFGPGTRLTVL.

The chain joins TRBV10-3 to TRBJ2-3, with D maybe TRBD2 (6 bases). There are 15 residues in the CDR3. The V and J ends lost 2 bases and 0 bases respectively, with 9 bases between them. Germline values: CDR1 ENHRY, CDR2 SYGVKD. CDR3 region: CAISEPTRSTDTQYF. The CDR3 nucleotides read TGTGCCATCAGTGAGCCGACTAGAAGCACAGATACGCAGTATTTT.

The chain links TRBV29-1 to TRBJ2-7; D uncertain. Looked up from germline, CDR1 is SQVTM and CDR2 is ANQGSEA. V shed 5 bases and J shed 2 bases, with 13 bases lying between them. This CDR3 comprises 13 residues. CDR3 in DNA: TGCAGCGTTCTGGAGACTGGTACCTACGAGCAGTACTTC. Translated: CSVLETGTYEQYF.

This clone appeared once. V and J are TRBV5-3 and TRBJ2-3; the match to TRBD1 covers 7 bases. TRBV5-3 is an ORF for which the function is uncertain. CDR3 size: 14 residues. With V trimmed by 4 bases and J by 2 bases, 4 bases remained unmatched. For the CDR3, the DNA is TGTGCCAGAAGCCTGGACAGGTTCACAGATACGCAGTATTTT. As protein: CARSLDRFTDTQYF.

J is TRBJ2-3 and V is TRBV6-1, with a tentative D call TRBD1 (5 bases). The germline V gene has CDR1 MNHNS and CDR2 SASEGT. V lost 7 bases, J lost 0 bases, and 11 bases lay in between. This CDR3 has 14 residues. CDR3 protein: CASMTVLSTDTQYF. In nucleotides, the CDR3 is TGTGCCAGCATGACAGTACTGAGCACAGATACGCAGTATTTT.

The chain's CDR3 is CASSLGTRAYEQYF. DNA for the CDR3: TGTGCCAGCAGCTTGGGGACTCGGGCCTACGAGCAGTACTTC. The chain employs TRBV5-4 and TRBJ2-7; D perhaps matches TRBD2 (5 bases). CDR3 length: 14 residues. Per the germline V gene, CDR1 is SGHNT and CDR2 is YYREEE (reference sequence). The V end lost 0 bases, the J end lost 2 bases, and 9 bases lay between the germline ends.

The V gene is TRBV19, the J gene TRBJ1-1; D unclear. Germline assignment: CDR1 LNHDA and CDR2 SQIVND (reference sequence). This CDR3 is 15 amino acids long. V gave up 3 bases and J gave up 1 base, with 12 bases separating them. The CDR3 region is CASSISQVGNTEAFF. The CDR3 nucleotides read TGTGCCAGTAGTATTAGTCAGGTTGGGAACACTGAAGCTTTCTTT.

The J gene is TRBJ1-4, the V gene TRBV30, with unresolved D. V lost 3 bases, J lost 8 bases, and 16 bases lay in between. Germline V CDR1 and CDR2: GTSNPN, SVGIG (reference sequence). The CDR3 runs to 14 residues. The CDR3 DNA is TGTGCCTGGAGGGGCCAGAGCACTCCCGAAAAACTGTTTTTT. Residues: CAWRGQSTPEKLFF.

The chain employs TRBV7-3 and TRBJ2-7; D may be TRBD2 (5 bases). Germline-derived CDR1 and CDR2 are SGHTA and FQGTGA. There are 13 residues in the CDR3. V gave up 5 bases and J gave up 5 bases, with 13 bases separating them. This chain's CDR3 is CASSPGPGDEQYF. As DNA, the CDR3 is TGTGCCAGCAGCCCCGGGCCCGGGGACGAGCAGTACTTC.